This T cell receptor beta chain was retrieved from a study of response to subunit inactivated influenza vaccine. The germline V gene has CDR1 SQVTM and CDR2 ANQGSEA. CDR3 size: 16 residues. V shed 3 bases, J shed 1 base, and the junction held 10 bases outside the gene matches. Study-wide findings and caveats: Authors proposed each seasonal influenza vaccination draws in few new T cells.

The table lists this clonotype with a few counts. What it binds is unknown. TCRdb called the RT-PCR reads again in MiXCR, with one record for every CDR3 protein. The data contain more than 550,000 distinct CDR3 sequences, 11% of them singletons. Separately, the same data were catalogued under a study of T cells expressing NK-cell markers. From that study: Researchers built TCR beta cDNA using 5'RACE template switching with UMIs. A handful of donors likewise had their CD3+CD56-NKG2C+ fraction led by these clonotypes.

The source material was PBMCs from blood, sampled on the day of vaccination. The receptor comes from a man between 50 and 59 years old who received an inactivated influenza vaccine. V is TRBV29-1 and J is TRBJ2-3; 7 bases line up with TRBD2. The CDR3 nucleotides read TGCAGCGTTGATCTAGCGGCAAAAGGGGGCACAGATACGCAGTATTTT. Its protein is CSVDLAAKGGTDTQYF.